Listed below are T cell receptor beta chains from one sample, sequenced in a study of identifying expanded T cells in peripheral blood. This table comes from immunoSEQ multiplex PCR, and its TCRdb copy is limited to in-frame clones, with some not included. This table has 100,000 to 150,000 clones, around 88% appearing once. What was sequenced was blood. The source is a person aged 18-70 years in good health. The CDR3 runs from the conserved cysteine through the conserved F or W. D genes are given only for firm matches. For some rows the clone size is stated as once, few or many, or as a class when expanded; others skip it.

D gene: NA; J gene: TRBJ1-1; clone size: NA; V gene: TRBV5-6; CDR3 DNA: TGTGCCAGCAGCTTTGGGGGTGAAACTGAAGCTTTCTTT; CDR3 protein: CASSFGGETEAFF
D gene: NA; J gene: TRBJ1-1; clone size: once; V gene: TRBV4-3; CDR3 DNA: TGCGCCAGCAGCCAAGAGAAGAACACTGAAGCTTTCTTT; CDR3 protein: CASSQEKNTEAFF
D gene: NA; J gene: TRBJ2-5; clone size: NA; V gene: TRBV5-1; CDR3 DNA: TGCGCCAGCAGCCCCCCGGCAGGGAACCAAGAGACCCAGTACTTC; CDR3 protein: CASSPPAGNQETQYF
D gene: NA; J gene: TRBJ2-1; clone size: NA; V gene: TRBV19; CDR3 DNA: TGTGCCAGTAGTATACACAGAGACAATGAGCAGTTCTTC; CDR3 protein: CASSIHRDNEQFF
D gene: TRBD1; J gene: TRBJ2-7; clone size: NA; V gene: TRBV6-5; CDR3 DNA: TGTGCCAGCAGTCTCCAGGACAGGGCAGGGCAGTACTTC; CDR3 protein: CASSLQDRAGQYF
D gene: NA; J gene: TRBJ2-7; clone size: NA; V gene: TRBV7-8; CDR3 DNA: TGTGCCAGCAGCTTCCGGGACCCCTACGAGCAGTACTTC; CDR3 protein: CASSFRDPYEQYF
D gene: NA; J gene: TRBJ1-5; clone size: once; V gene: TRBV19; CDR3 DNA: TGTGCCAGTAGTTCCTTTTTGTCCACTTATAGCAATCAGCCCCAGCATTTT; CDR3 protein: CASSSFLSTYSNQPQHF
D gene: NA; J gene: TRBJ1-3; clone size: NA; V gene: TRBV10-3; CDR3 DNA: TGTGCCATCAGTGAGGGGGCACCCCCTGGAAACACCATATATTTT; CDR3 protein: CAISEGAPPGNTIYF
D gene: NA; J gene: TRBJ2-2; clone size: NA; V gene: TRBV6-5; CDR3 DNA: TGTGCCAGCAGGAGTATGGGGGCAAGCGGGGAGCTGTTTTTT; CDR3 protein: CASRSMGASGELFF
D gene: TRBD2; J gene: TRBJ2-7; clone size: NA; V gene: TRBV4-3; CDR3 DNA: TGCGCCAGCAGCCGAGCGGGGGGTTCGTACGAGCAGTACTTC; CDR3 protein: CASSRAGGSYEQYF
D gene: TRBD1; J gene: TRBJ2-1; clone size: NA; V gene: TRBV10-3; CDR3 DNA: TGTGCCATCAGTTCACAGGGGCCGGACCTTGGGGGTGAGCAGTTCTTC; CDR3 protein: CAISSQGPDLGGEQFF
D gene: TRBD2; J gene: TRBJ2-7; clone size: NA; V gene: TRBV7-9; CDR3 DNA: TGTGCCAGCAGCTTAGGACTAGCGGGAGACGAGCAGTACTTC; CDR3 protein: CASSLGLAGDEQYF
D gene: TRBD1; J gene: TRBJ1-5; clone size: few; V gene: TRBV7-9; CDR3 DNA: TGTGCCAGCAGCCAGCACCGGGACAGGGTGAATCAGCCCCAGCATTTT; CDR3 protein: CASSQHRDRVNQPQHF
D gene: TRBD1; J gene: TRBJ1-2; clone size: NA; V gene: TRBV7-9; CDR3 DNA: TGTGCCAGCAGCTTAACAGGGGATGGTGGCTACACCTTC; CDR3 protein: CASSLTGDGGYTF
D gene: NA; J gene: TRBJ2-7; clone size: once; V gene: TRBV20-1; CDR3 DNA: TGCAGTGCTAGACTAGACTACGAGCAGTACTTC; CDR3 protein: CSARLDYEQYF
D gene: NA; J gene: TRBJ2-7; clone size: NA; V gene: TRBV7-9; CDR3 DNA: TGTGCCAGCAGCTTAGGTACTATCAAGCAGTACTTC; CDR3 protein: CASSLGTIKQYF
D gene: NA; J gene: TRBJ1-1; clone size: NA; V gene: TRBV18; CDR3 DNA: TGTGCCAGCTCACCACAGGAACAGGGACCCACTGAAGCTTTCTTT; CDR3 protein: CASSPQEQGPTEAFF
D gene: TRBD1; J gene: TRBJ2-7; clone size: once; V gene: TRBV7-9; CDR3 DNA: TGTGCCAGCAGCCCGGACAGGGGAAGTATCTACGAGCAGTACTTC; CDR3 protein: CASSPDRGSIYEQYF